This T cell receptor beta chain was identified in a study of neurological immune-mediated disorders (dated by TCRdb to the late 2010s). Background on the whole study: Peripheral blood TCR-beta repertoires from patients with HTLV-I-associated myelopathy (HAM/TSP), patients with multiple sclerosis, and healthy controls were compared in the study using UMI-based sequencing. The 106 TCR-beta libraries covered PBMC samples along with longitudinal samples, technical triplicates, and paired sorted CD4+ and CD8+ T-cell subsets. The cohort was made up of 60 to 75 subjects, consisting of roughly 15 HAM/TSP patients, some 34 multiple sclerosis patients and some 20 healthy controls. Results the study describes overall, beyond this receptor: The highest TCR clonal expansion was observed in HAM/TSP patients, whereas the lowest was observed in MS patients, even when compared with healthy controls. Expanded clones from different subjects shared no identical CDR3 amino acid sequences, which suggests that TCR-beta repertoires were private in all groups.

cDNA was synthesized by template-switch 5'RACE using a primer with a 10-nucleotide random unique molecular identifier that tagged each TCR transcript. Every sequencing run covered 15-18 subjects and yielded more than 160 million TCR-beta sequences. The RNeasy kit was used to extract total RNA. TCR-beta VDJ regions were amplified with primers for the TCR constant region and the 5'RACE anchor, using the KAPA Real-time Library Amplification kit. A first PCR added sample indexes and Illumina adaptors, after which a second PCR increased the library yield. After Ampure bead purification, the roughly 650 bp TCR product was size-selected on a 2% E-gel SizeSelection system. Library quality was checked on a Bioanalyzer, concentration was measured with Qubit, and libraries were quantified with the Kapa Library Quantification kit before pooling. Paired-end 2 x 150 bp sequencing of the libraries was performed on an Illumina HiSeq 2500. To increase sequence diversity, roughly 24-32% phiX was spiked into each library pool. The authors' analysis ran thus. Quality-filtered reads were processed with the UMI-based MiGEC pipeline, which removed over 75% of raw TCR sequences during error correction. VDJ genes were aligned to IMGT germline references, and each clonotype was defined by a unique CDR3 amino acid sequence together with V-J genes. Clonal expansion, Shannon diversity and CDR3 relatedness were evaluated with VDJtools (CalcPairwiseDistances, ClusterSamples), while phylogenetic trees were built in CLCbio workbench. Clones with at least 8 unique UMIs were defined as expanded, with this threshold being based on coefficient-of-variation modelling across technical triplicates. TCRdb reprocessing: public reads trimmed at Q25 with fastp, clones called with MiXCR, in-frame beta chains kept. All rows with the same CDR3 protein become a single entry with the most common DNA and genes. The V and J calls follow TCRdb's processing rather than the paper's. The sample includes under 90,000 distinct CDR3 sequences, with under 10% observed a single time. The ten largest make up about 1.7% of the sample.

Blood bank volunteers in Maryland, USA served as the healthy controls. Unsorted PBMC libraries were generated from 2 million PBMCs stored in RNAlater at -80 °C until RNA extraction. PBMCs were separated from peripheral blood using Ficoll-Hypaque density gradient centrifugation and then cryopreserved in liquid nitrogen. Ten or more counts support this clonotype. The antigen this receptor binds is unknown. Per-nucleotide qualities are absent, and no much larger clonotype sits a single base away. CDR1 and CDR2, per the germline V gene, are SGHVS and FNYEAQ. Reading from cysteine to phenylalanine, the CDR3 counts 15 amino acids. Of all the DNA, just the CDR3 is kept, 45 bases in frame from base 1. The junction shows trimming of 5 bases on V and 9 bases on J, and the gene matches do not reach 16 bases of it.

The sequence links TRBV7-6 to TRBJ2-7, and TRBD1 matches 7 of the central bases. The receptor was isolated from a man aged 50 to 60 in good health. The specimen was PBMCs. In nucleotide form, the sequence is TGTGCCAGCAGCAAACACCGGGACAGAGGACGTGGGCAGTACTTC. This sequence encodes CASSKHRDRGRGQYF.